A selection of T cell receptor beta chains follows, all from one sample in a study of cytomegalovirus exposure and HLA in healthy donors. The data were produced by immunoSEQ multiplex PCR, yet TCRdb's version contains in-frame clones alone and is incomplete. The data show fewer than 200,000 clones, with 75% to 85% seen just once and about 0.64% held by the top ten. The sequencing sample was made of PBMCs. These receptors originate from a boy between 10 and 17 years old in good health and CMV-seronegative. CDR3s include the opening cysteine and the closing phenylalanine or tryptophan. The order of the fields is V gene, J gene, D gene, clone size, CDR3 protein, CDR3 DNA. A D gene is named only where the DNA matches it firmly. For some rows the clone size is stated as once, few or many, or as a class when expanded; others skip it.

V: TRBV19
J: TRBJ1-5
D: TRBD1
size: NA
CDR3: CASSIGTGNQPQHF
DNA: TGTGCCAGTAGTATCGGGACAGGCAATCAGCCCCAGCATTTT

V: TRBV27
J: TRBJ2-7
D: NA
size: NA
CDR3: CASSLGPGGYEQYF
DNA: TGTGCCAGCAGCCTCGGGCCCGGGGGCTACGAGCAGTACTTC

V: TRBV20-1
J: TRBJ1-2
D: NA
size: NA
CDR3: CSAFGDYGYTF
DNA: TGCAGTGCTTTCGGGGACTATGGCTACACCTTC

V: TRBV11-2
J: TRBJ1-5
D: NA
size: NA
CDR3: CASSSQGSNQPQHF
DNA: TGTGCCAGCAGCTCCCAGGGCAGCAATCAGCCCCAGCATTTT

V: TRBV19
J: TRBJ1-5
D: TRBD1
size: NA
CDR3: CASSIDNRGGYVNQPQHF
DNA: TGTGCCAGTAGTATAGATAACAGGGGGGGATATGTTAATCAGCCCCAGCATTTT

V: TRBV5-1
J: TRBJ2-5
D: TRBD2
size: NA
CDR3: CASSLVWLAGGKGETQYF
DNA: TGCGCCAGCAGCTTGGTATGGCTAGCGGGAGGCAAGGGGGAGACCCAGTACTTC

V: TRBV19
J: TRBJ1-1
D: NA
size: NA
CDR3: CASTNLAYRNTEAFF
DNA: TGTGCCAGTACAAATTTAGCTTATCGGAACACTGAAGCTTTCTTT

V: TRBV2
J: TRBJ1-1
D: NA
size: NA
CDR3: CASSEPILLGDRMNTEAFF
DNA: TGTGCCAGCAGTGAACCCATATTACTCGGGGATCGCATGAACACTGAAGCTTTCTTT

V: TRBV1
J: TRBJ2-1
D: NA
size: NA
CDR3: CTSSQDRDPSSYNEQFF
DNA: TGCACCAGCAGCCAAGATCGCGACCCTAGCTCCTACAATGAGCAGTTCTTC

V: TRBV7-9
J: TRBJ1-2
D: NA
size: NA
CDR3: CASSLVSGEGGYTF
DNA: TGTGCCAGCAGCTTAGTTTCGGGGGAGGGCGGCTACACCTTC

V: TRBV30
J: TRBJ1-2
D: TRBD1
size: NA
CDR3: CAWNGRGVYGYTF
DNA: TGTGCCTGGAACGGCAGGGGGGTCTATGGCTACACCTTC

V: TRBV10-3
J: TRBJ2-7
D: NA
size: NA
CDR3: CAIRWGETSYEQYF
DNA: TGTGCCATCCGGTGGGGGGAGACCTCCTACGAGCAGTACTTC

V: TRBV5-4
J: TRBJ1-4
D: TRBD1
size: NA
CDR3: CAVTQGAANEKLFF
DNA: TGTGCCGTCACACAGGGGGCCGCTAATGAAAAACTGTTTTTT

V: TRBV5-5
J: TRBJ1-1
D: TRBD1
size: NA
CDR3: CASSLNRGNTEAFF
DNA: TGTGCCAGCAGCTTGAACAGGGGGAACACTGAAGCTTTCTTT

V: TRBV10-3
J: TRBJ1-2
D: NA
size: NA
CDR3: CAITGGGGGGYTF
DNA: TGTGCCATCACTGGTGGGGGGGGCGGAGGCTACACCTTC

V: TRBV13
J: TRBJ1-3
D: NA
size: few
CDR3: CASSLALRGTAGNTIYF
DNA: TGTGCCAGCAGCTTAGCTTTGCGGGGGACCGCTGGAAACACCATATATTTT

V: TRBV18
J: TRBJ1-1
D: NA
size: NA
CDR3: CASSPGASGRTEAFF
DNA: TGTGCCAGCTCACCGGGAGCCTCGGGGAGAACTGAAGCTTTCTTT

V: TRBV5-6
J: TRBJ1-1
D: NA
size: NA
CDR3: CASSLFGQENTEAFF
DNA: TGTGCCAGCAGCTTGTTTGGTCAGGAGAACACTGAAGCTTTCTTT

V: TRBV7-9
J: TRBJ2-7
D: NA
size: NA
CDR3: CASSLGTPYEQYF
DNA: TGTGCCAGCAGCTTAGGGACACCCTACGAGCAGTACTTC

V: TRBV6-1
J: TRBJ1-1
D: NA
size: NA
CDR3: CASDPRGNTEAFF
DNA: TGTGCCAGCGACCCGCGGGGGAACACTGAAGCTTTCTTT

V: TRBV2
J: TRBJ2-3
D: TRBD2
size: NA
CDR3: CASSLLAGVSTDTQYF
DNA: TGTGCCAGCAGTTTACTAGCGGGGGTTAGCACAGATACGCAGTATTTT

V: TRBV11-3
J: TRBJ1-1
D: TRBD1
size: NA
CDR3: CASTFLQGSTEAFF
DNA: TGTGCCAGCACCTTTCTACAGGGGAGCACTGAAGCTTTCTTT

V: TRBV18
J: TRBJ2-7
D: TRBD1
size: few
CDR3: CASSKLTGESYEQYF
DNA: TGTGCCAGCTCTAAACTGACAGGGGAGAGCTACGAGCAGTACTTC

V: TRBV2
J: TRBJ2-7
D: TRBD2
size: once
CDR3: CASSLAGGQGEQYF
DNA: TGTGCCAGCAGCCTAGCGGGGGGGCAGGGAGAGCAGTACTTC

V: TRBV9
J: TRBJ2-1
D: TRBD2
size: NA
CDR3: CASSVAQGLAGDYNEQFF
DNA: TGTGCCAGCAGCGTAGCTCAGGGACTAGCGGGGGACTACAATGAGCAGTTCTTC

V: TRBV9
J: TRBJ1-5
D: TRBD1
size: NA
CDR3: CASSVGDRGNQPQHF
DNA: TGTGCCAGCAGCGTAGGGGACAGAGGTAATCAGCCCCAGCATTTT

V: TRBV19
J: TRBJ1-5
D: NA
size: once
CDR3: CASTQALSNQPQHF
DNA: TGTGCCAGTACCCAGGCCCTTAGCAATCAGCCCCAGCATTTT

V: TRBV29-1
J: TRBJ1-1
D: NA
size: NA
CDR3: CSVYPGGTEAFF
DNA: TGCAGCGTTTACCCGGGAGGCACTGAAGCTTTCTTT

V: TRBV5-1
J: TRBJ1-2
D: NA
size: NA
CDR3: CASSLVFRGSYYGYTF
DNA: TGCGCCAGCAGCTTGGTCTTTAGGGGTTCATACTATGGCTACACCTTC

V: TRBV29-1
J: TRBJ2-5
D: NA
size: NA
CDR3: CSVAGEETQYF
DNA: TGCAGCGTTGCGGGGGAAGAGACCCAGTACTTC

V: TRBV11-3
J: TRBJ1-1
D: NA
size: NA
CDR3: CASSLGGLAEAFF
DNA: TGTGCCAGCAGCTTAGGAGGGTTAGCGGAAGCTTTCTTT

V: TRBV29-1
J: TRBJ1-2
D: NA
size: NA
CDR3: CSVEDPTERTF
DNA: TGCAGCGTTGAAGATCCTACAGAAAGGACCTTC

V: TRBV2
J: TRBJ2-4
D: TRBD2
size: NA
CDR3: CASSDMWEGRGNIQYF
DNA: TGTGCCAGCAGTGATATGTGGGAGGGCCGGGGAAACATTCAGTACTTC

V: TRBV6-5
J: TRBJ2-7
D: TRBD1
size: few
CDR3: CASSLTGDHEQYF
DNA: TGTGCCAGCAGTTTGACAGGGGACCACGAGCAGTACTTC

V: TRBV11-2
J: TRBJ1-4
D: TRBD1
size: NA
CDR3: CASSLEGQDNEKLFF
DNA: TGTGCCAGCAGCTTAGAAGGACAGGATAATGAAAAACTGTTTTTT

V: TRBV6-1
J: TRBJ2-7
D: TRBD2
size: NA
CDR3: CASSRLAGAPLYF
DNA: TGTGCCAGCAGCAGACTAGCGGGAGCCCCCTTGTACTTC

V: TRBV9
J: TRBJ2-1
D: NA
size: NA
CDR3: CASSVVGGGYNEQFF
DNA: TGTGCCAGCAGCGTAGTCGGGGGAGGTTACAATGAGCAGTTCTTC

V: TRBV30
J: TRBJ1-3
D: NA
size: NA
CDR3: CAWSKGDSSGNTIYF
DNA: TGTGCCTGGAGTAAGGGAGACTCCTCTGGAAACACCATATATTTT

V: TRBV6-5
J: TRBJ1-3
D: NA
size: NA
CDR3: CASSYSRRSLNTIYF
DNA: TGTGCCAGCAGTTACTCCAGGAGGTCCCTGAACACCATATATTTT

V: TRBV6-5
J: TRBJ1-1
D: NA
size: NA
CDR3: CASSYGQTTEAFF
DNA: TGTGCCAGCAGTTACGGGCAGACCACTGAAGCTTTCTTT

V: TRBV29-1
J: TRBJ2-7
D: NA
size: NA
CDR3: CSVELLADEQYF
DNA: TGCAGCGTTGAACTTCTGGCGGACGAGCAGTACTTC